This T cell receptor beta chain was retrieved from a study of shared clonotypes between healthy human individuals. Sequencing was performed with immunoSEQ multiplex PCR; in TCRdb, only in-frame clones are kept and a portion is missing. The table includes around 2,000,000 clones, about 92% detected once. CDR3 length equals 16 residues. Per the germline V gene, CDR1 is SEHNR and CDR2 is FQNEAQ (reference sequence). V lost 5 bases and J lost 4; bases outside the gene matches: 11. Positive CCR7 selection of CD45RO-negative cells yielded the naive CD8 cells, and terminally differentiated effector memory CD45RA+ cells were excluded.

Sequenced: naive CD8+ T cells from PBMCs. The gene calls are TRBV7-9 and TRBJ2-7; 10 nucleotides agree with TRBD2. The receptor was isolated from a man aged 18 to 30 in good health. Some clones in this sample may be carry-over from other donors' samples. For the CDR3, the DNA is TGTGCCAGCAGCCTACCCTCTAGCGGGAGTAGGTACGAGCAGTACTTC. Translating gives CASSLPSSGSRYEQYF.